The 3 T cell receptor beta chains below come from one sample, sequenced in a study of vaccination effects on CD4 cells after COVID-19. Ahead of sequencing, the ViraFEST assay grew antigen-specific CD4+ T cells using viral peptide pools. The authors isolated CD4+ T cells after ten to eleven days of culture. All study participants received two doses of BNT162b2 or mRNA-1273 vaccine. Some clones are missing from TCRdb's copy, which holds only in-frame ones; the method was immunoSEQ multiplex PCR. The sample has approximately 23,000 clones; more than 60% are singletons. For these receptors, no antigen is known. Here the sequenced sample was CD4+ T cells from PBMCs cultured with SARS-CoV-2 spike peptides, taken after COVID-19 vaccination. The receptors come from a human donor who received a COVID-19 vaccine.

The chain combines TRBV12-3 or TRBV12-4 with TRBJ1-2; 10 positions match TRBD1. V was clipped by 6 bases and J by 8 bases; unmatched bases: 6. The CDR3 sequence is 13 residues long. The CDR3 loop reads CASSDRGLRGYTF. CDR3 DNA sequence: TGTGCCAGCAGCGACAGGGGGCTGAGGGGCTACACCTTC.

This rearrangement joins TRBV3-1 (or the pseudogene TRBV3-2) to TRBJ2-7, with 8 bases matching TRBD1. Losses at the gene ends were 4 bases for V and 0 bases for J; bases not matched to a gene: 2. The V gene's germline CDR1 is LGHDT and CDR2 YNNKEL (reference sequence). The CDR3 totals 14 residues. CDR3 protein: CASSRGQGSYEQYF. Here the CDR3 DNA reads TGTGCCAGCAGCCGAGGACAGGGCTCCTACGAGCAGTACTTC.

This chain joins TRBV2 and TRBJ2-1; possibly TRBD1 for D (5 bases). The CDR3 totals 13 residues. Germline assignment: CDR1 SNHLY and CDR2 FYNNEI. The V and J ends lost 3 bases and 8 bases respectively, with 11 bases between them. CDR3 nucleotide sequence: TGTGCCAGCAGTGAGGGTAGGGGCGATGAGCAGTTCTTC. Encoded protein: CASSEGRGDEQFF.